These T cell receptor beta chains were read from a single sample in a study of shared clonotypes between healthy human individuals. Method: immunoSEQ multiplex PCR; TCRdb's copy keeps in-frame clones and lacks some. This sample yields more than 2 million clones, of which nearly 97% are seen a single time; more than 0.1% belongs to the top ten. Input material: naive CD4+ T cells sorted from blood. The receptors stem from a man younger than 35 in good health. Each CDR3 is given with its conserved first and last residue. The D gene is left open where the match is weak. Only part of the rows carry a size: once, few, many, or a class if the clone is expanded.

J | V | size | D | CDR3 | DNA
TRBJ2-7 | TRBV6-6 | few | TRBD1 | CASRTGTGSYEQYF | TGTGCCAGCAGAACCGGGACAGGGTCCTACGAGCAGTACTTC
TRBJ2-5 | TRBV18 | . | TRBD2 | CASSPQTSGSGETQYF | TGTGCCAGCTCACCACAAACTAGCGGGAGTGGAGAGACCCAGTACTTC
TRBJ2-7 | TRBV5-5 | . | . | CASSSGIQGSYQYF | TGTGCCAGCAGCTCGGGGATCCAGGGTTCCTATCAGTACTTC
TRBJ1-3 | TRBV4-3 | . | . | CASSQGTASGNTIYF | TGCGCCAGCAGCCAAGGGACAGCCTCTGGAAACACCATATATTTT
TRBJ1-1 | TRBV5-1 | once | TRBD1 | CASSWTGPNTEAFF | TGCGCCAGCAGCTGGACAGGCCCGAACACTGAAGCTTTCTTT
TRBJ1-5 | TRBV10-3 | . | . | CAISESFGGDQPQHF | TGTGCCATCAGTGAGTCTTTTGGGGGTGATCAGCCCCAGCATTTT
TRBJ2-6 | TRBV5-8 | . | . | CASSWDGANVLTF | TGTGCTTCCTCTTGGGATGGGGCCAACGTCCTGACTTTC
TRBJ2-5 | TRBV7-9 | . | . | CASSSPERETQYF | TGTGCCAGCAGCTCACCCGAAAGAGAGACCCAGTACTTC
TRBJ1-2 | TRBV11-2 | . | . | CASSLGPGGGYTF | TGTGCCAGCAGCTTAGGTCCAGGCGGAGGCTACACCTTC
TRBJ2-3 | TRBV7-9 | . | . | CASRRDGDTDTQYF | TGTGCCAGCAGACGGGACGGGGACACAGATACGCAGTATTTT
TRBJ2-7 | TRBV6-1 | . | TRBD1 | CASSKDRVAYEQYF | TGTGCCAGCAGCAAGGACAGGGTTGCCTACGAGCAGTACTTC
TRBJ2-1 | TRBV7-9 | . | . | CASSLEGRVVSPEQFF | TGTGCCAGCAGCTTAGAAGGTCGAGTCGTGTCCCCCGAGCAGTTCTTC
TRBJ2-7 | TRBV7-2 | . | . | CASSLAISYEQYF | TGTGCCAGCAGCTTAGCAATCTCCTACGAGCAGTACTTC
TRBJ2-6 | TRBV5-1 | . | . | CASSLGGSGANVLTF | TGCGCCAGCAGCTTGGGAGGGAGCGGGGCCAACGTCCTGACTTTC
TRBJ1-6 | TRBV7-6 | . | . | CASSSVDSPLHF | TGTGCCAGCAGCTCCGTGGATTCACCCCTCCACTTT
TRBJ1-6 | TRBV5-1 | . | . | CASSLDANSPLHF | TGCGCCAGCAGCTTGGATGCGAATTCACCCCTCCACTTT
TRBJ1-2 | TRBV19 | . | TRBD1 | CASRDGTEWGYTF | TGTGCCAGTAGAGACGGGACAGAATGGGGCTACACCTTC
TRBJ1-5 | TRBV29-1 | . | . | CSVSGSNQPQHF | TGCAGCGTATCGGGGAGCAATCAGCCCCAGCATTTT
TRBJ2-7 | TRBV5-6 | . | . | CASSRDGYEQYF | TGTGCCAGCAGCAGGGACGGCTACGAGCAGTACTTC
TRBJ2-3 | TRBV18 | . | . | CASSPLGSDTQYF | TGTGCCAGCTCACCACTGGGGTCAGATACGCAGTATTTT
TRBJ1-6 | TRBV7-2 | . | . | CASSYSGTPLHF | TGTGCCAGCAGCTATTCGGGAACACCCCTCCACTTT
TRBJ2-5 | TRBV28 | . | TRBD2 | CASTQRAGASRETQYF | TGTGCCAGCACCCAGAGAGCGGGGGCCTCCCGGGAGACCCAGTACTTC
TRBJ2-5 | TRBV5-4 | . | TRBD2 | CAISLGAGQETQYF | TGTGCCATCTCTTTGGGAGCGGGGCAAGAGACCCAGTACTTC
TRBJ2-7 | TRBV7-2 | . | . | CASSPRDFYYEQYF | TGTGCCAGCAGCCCCCGGGACTTCTACTACGAGCAGTACTTC
TRBJ2-7 | TRBV6-1 | . | TRBD2 | CASGRLAVYEQYF | TGTGCCAGCGGCCGACTAGCCGTATACGAGCAGTACTTC
TRBJ1-1 | TRBV9 | once | TRBD1 | CASSGQGASTEAFF | TGTGCCAGCAGCGGACAGGGGGCGAGTACTGAAGCTTTCTTT
TRBJ2-2 | TRBV4-2 | . | . | CASSQDLSAGELFF | TGTGCCAGCAGCCAAGATCTGAGCGCCGGGGAGCTGTTTTTT
TRBJ1-2 | TRBV23-1 | . | . | CASSQSSGVTYGYTF | TGCGCCAGCAGTCAATCATCAGGGGTCACCTATGGCTACACCTTC
TRBJ2-3 | TRBV2 | . | . | CASKGENTQYF | TGTGCCAGCAAGGGGGAAAATACGCAGTATTTT
TRBJ1-1 | TRBV7-9 | . | . | CASSLGGETEAFF | TGTGCCAGCAGCTTAGGAGGAGAAACTGAAGCTTTCTTT
TRBJ2-5 | TRBV18 | . | . | CASSHQARDLKETQYF | TGTGCCAGCTCGCATCAAGCCCGGGACTTAAAAGAGACCCAGTACTTC
TRBJ1-5 | TRBV13 | . | . | CASTLRAWGNQPQHF | TGTGCCAGCACCCTACGAGCGTGGGGCAATCAGCCCCAGCATTTT
TRBJ2-7 | TRBV29-1 | . | . | CSVGPGTYTYEQYF | TGCAGCGTTGGCCCCGGGACGTATACCTACGAGCAGTACTTC
TRBJ2-7 | TRBV11-2 | . | TRBD2 | CASSLAGGPSYEQYF | TGTGCCAGCAGCTTAGCGGGGGGGCCCTCCTACGAGCAGTACTTC
TRBJ2-7 | TRBV27 | . | . | CASSYTPGPSYEQYF | TGTGCCAGCAGTTACACCCCAGGGCCCTCCTACGAGCAGTACTTC
TRBJ2-1 | TRBV15 | . | TRBD2 | CATSRGLAGASNEQFF | TGTGCCACCAGCAGAGGACTAGCGGGAGCTAGCAATGAGCAGTTCTTC
TRBJ2-7 | TRBV6-5 | . | . | CASSRKSFYYEQYF | TGTGCCAGCAGTCGGAAGTCCTTCTACTACGAGCAGTACTTC
TRBJ2-5 | TRBV30 | . | . | CAWSGTLETQYF | TGTGCCTGGAGCGGGACTCTCGAGACCCAGTACTTC
TRBJ2-1 | TRBV5-1 | once | TRBD2 | CASSLEGTTYNEQFF | TGCGCCAGCAGCTTGGAAGGGACTACTTACAATGAGCAGTTCTTC
TRBJ2-7 | TRBV5-1 | once | . | CASSRLIKAGTLETYEQYF | TGCGCCAGCAGCCGTCTCATAAAGGCCGGGACACTCGAGACCTACGAGCAGTACTTC
TRBJ1-2 | TRBV19 | . | . | CASSIGVGYTF | TGTGCCAGTAGTATCGGTGTCGGCTACACCTTC
TRBJ2-3 | TRBV27 | . | TRBD2 | CASSLRRGAYTDTQYF | TGTGCCAGCAGTTTAAGGCGGGGGGCGTACACAGATACGCAGTATTTT
TRBJ2-7 | TRBV5-4 | once | . | CASSLAGAGGNYEQYF | TGTGCCAGCAGCTTGGCCGGGGCAGGTGGGAACTACGAGCAGTACTTC
TRBJ1-3 | TRBV19 | . | . | CASGDLGNTIYF | TGTGCCAGTGGGGACCTCGGAAACACCATATATTTT
TRBJ1-3 | TRBV7-9 | . | TRBD1 | CASSWDSSGNTIYF | TGTGCCAGCAGCTGGGACAGCTCTGGAAACACCATATATTTT
TRBJ2-1 | TRBV15 | . | TRBD1 | CATSRDRDSPQQFF | TGTGCCACCAGCAGAGACCGGGACAGCCCTCAACAGTTCTTC
TRBJ1-6 | TRBV6-4 | . | . | CASSPGGYNSPLHF | TGTGCCAGCAGTCCCGGCGGTTATAATTCACCCCTCCACTTT